The clone carrying this T cell receptor (beta chain) was found a few times. The treatment was: approximately 18 received Ad26.COV2.S at low or high dose, single or two shots; a few received placebo; per-sample allocation not given. It was on day 63 after the first vaccine or placebo injection that samples were taken. The data were obtained in a study of Ad26.COV2.S vaccination and SARS-CoV-2 variants. Trimming removed 2 bases at V and 4 bases at J, with 5 bases between. The CDR3 length is 11 residues. CDR1 and CDR2 from the germline V gene are SQVTM and ANQGSEA. This table comes from immunoSEQ multiplex PCR, and its TCRdb copy is limited to in-frame clones, with some not included. Of 500,000 or so clones listed, around 90% were seen once; the top ten hold 9.5% to 15%.

The genes are TRBV29-1 and TRBJ1-2, with unresolved D. This material consisted of peripheral blood, taken in a trial of Ad26.COV2.S vaccine versus placebo. The clonotype originates from a person aged 18 to 65 who received the Ad26.COV2.S COVID-19 vaccine or a placebo. The CDR3 coding sequence is TGCAGCGTTGAATTTGGCTATGGCTACACCTTC. This sequence encodes CSVEFGYGYTF.